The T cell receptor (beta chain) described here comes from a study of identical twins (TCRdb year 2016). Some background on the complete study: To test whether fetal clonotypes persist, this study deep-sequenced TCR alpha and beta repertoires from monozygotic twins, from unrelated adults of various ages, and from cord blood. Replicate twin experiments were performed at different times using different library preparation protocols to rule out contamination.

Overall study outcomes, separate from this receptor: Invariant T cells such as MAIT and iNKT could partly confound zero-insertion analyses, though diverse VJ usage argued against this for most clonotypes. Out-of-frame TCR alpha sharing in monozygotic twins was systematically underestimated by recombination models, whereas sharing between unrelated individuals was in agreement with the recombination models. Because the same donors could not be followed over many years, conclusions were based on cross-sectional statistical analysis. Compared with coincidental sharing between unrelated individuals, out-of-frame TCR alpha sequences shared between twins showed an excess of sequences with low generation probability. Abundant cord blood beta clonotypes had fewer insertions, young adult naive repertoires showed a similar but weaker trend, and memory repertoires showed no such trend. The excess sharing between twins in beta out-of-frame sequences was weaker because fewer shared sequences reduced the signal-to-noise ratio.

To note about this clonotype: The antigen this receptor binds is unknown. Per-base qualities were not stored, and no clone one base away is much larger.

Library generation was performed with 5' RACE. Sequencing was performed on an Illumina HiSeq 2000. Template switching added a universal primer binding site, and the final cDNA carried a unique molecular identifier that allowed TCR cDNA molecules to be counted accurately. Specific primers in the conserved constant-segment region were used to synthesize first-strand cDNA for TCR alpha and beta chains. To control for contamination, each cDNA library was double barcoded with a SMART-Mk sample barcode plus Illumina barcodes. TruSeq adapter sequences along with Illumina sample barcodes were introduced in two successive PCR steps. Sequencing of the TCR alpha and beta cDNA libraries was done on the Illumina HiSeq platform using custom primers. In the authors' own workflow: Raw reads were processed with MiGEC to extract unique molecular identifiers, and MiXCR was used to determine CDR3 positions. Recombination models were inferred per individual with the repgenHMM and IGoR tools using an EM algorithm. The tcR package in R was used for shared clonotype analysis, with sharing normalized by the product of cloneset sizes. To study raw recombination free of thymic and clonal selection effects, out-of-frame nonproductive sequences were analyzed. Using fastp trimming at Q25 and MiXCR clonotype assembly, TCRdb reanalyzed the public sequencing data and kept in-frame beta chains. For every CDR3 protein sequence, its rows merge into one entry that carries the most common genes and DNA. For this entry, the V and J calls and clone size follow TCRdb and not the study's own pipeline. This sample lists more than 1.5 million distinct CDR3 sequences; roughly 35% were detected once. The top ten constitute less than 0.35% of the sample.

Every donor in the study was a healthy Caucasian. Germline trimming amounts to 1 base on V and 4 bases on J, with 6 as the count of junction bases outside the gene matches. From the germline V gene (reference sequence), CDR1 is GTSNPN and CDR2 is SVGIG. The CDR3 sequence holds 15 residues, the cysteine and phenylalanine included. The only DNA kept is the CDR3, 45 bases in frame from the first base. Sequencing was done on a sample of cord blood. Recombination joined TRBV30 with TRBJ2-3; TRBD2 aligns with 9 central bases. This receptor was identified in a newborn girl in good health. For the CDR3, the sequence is CAWSGAGGPSDTQYF. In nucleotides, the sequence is TGTGCCTGGAGTGGCGCGGGGGGGCCGTCAGATACGCAGTATTTT.